What follows describes a single T cell receptor beta chain. The data were obtained in a study of blood T cell repertoires in COVID-19. The repertoire was sequenced with immunoSEQ multiplex PCR; TCRdb's copy has only in-frame clones and lacks some. The repertoire holds over 100,000 clones, roughly 83% seen once, with around 4.1% in the top ten. The sequencing sample was made of peripheral blood. The TCR originated in a woman aged 80 or over with acute or convalescent COVID-19.

In nucleotides, the CDR3 is TGTGCCAGCAGTCCCTCAGGGTCTTGGGCTGAAGCTTTCTTT. Protein product: CASSPSGSWAEAFF. The chain is built from TRBV28 and TRBJ1-1, with TRBD1 as a possible D gene (5 bases). This CDR3 has 14 residues. Per germline, CDR1 MDHEN and CDR2 SYDVKM. V dropped 5 bases and J dropped 6 bases, with 16 bases sitting between them.